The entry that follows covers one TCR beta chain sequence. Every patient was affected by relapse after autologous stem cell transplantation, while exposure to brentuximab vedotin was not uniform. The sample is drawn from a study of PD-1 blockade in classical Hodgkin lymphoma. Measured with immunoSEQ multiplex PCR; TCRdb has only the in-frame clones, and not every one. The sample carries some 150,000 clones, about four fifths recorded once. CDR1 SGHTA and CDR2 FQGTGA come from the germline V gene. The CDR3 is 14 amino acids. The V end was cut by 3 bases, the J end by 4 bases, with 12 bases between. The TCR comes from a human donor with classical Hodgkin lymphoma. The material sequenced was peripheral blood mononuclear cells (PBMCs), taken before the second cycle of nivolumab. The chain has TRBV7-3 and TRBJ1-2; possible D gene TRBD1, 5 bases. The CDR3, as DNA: TGTGCCAGCAGCTTTTTGGGGGGGAGCTATGGCTACACCTTC. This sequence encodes CASSFLGGSYGYTF.